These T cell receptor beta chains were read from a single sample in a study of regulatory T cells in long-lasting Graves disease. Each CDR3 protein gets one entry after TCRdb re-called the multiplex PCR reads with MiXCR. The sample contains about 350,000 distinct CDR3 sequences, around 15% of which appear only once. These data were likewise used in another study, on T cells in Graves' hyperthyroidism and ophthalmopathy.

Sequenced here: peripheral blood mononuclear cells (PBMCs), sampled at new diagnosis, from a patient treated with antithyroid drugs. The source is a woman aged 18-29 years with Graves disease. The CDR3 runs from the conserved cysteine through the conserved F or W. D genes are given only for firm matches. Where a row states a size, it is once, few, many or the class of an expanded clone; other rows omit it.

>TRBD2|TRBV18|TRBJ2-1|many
TGTGCCAGCTCATCTTTATCCCCGGGACTAGCGGGACCATGGAGTGAGCAGTTCTTC
CASSSLSPGLAGPWSEQFF
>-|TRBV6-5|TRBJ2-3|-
TGTGCCAGCAGTTCCCGTCGAGGGCTAGGCCTTGGGACGCAGTATTTT
CASSSRRGLGLGTQYF
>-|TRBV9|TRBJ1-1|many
TGTGCCAGCAGCCGCGGGAGGAACACTGAAGCTTTCTTT
CASSRGRNTEAFF
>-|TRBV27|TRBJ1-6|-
TGTGCGACCGGGGGGTTTAATTCACCCCTCCACTTT
CATGGFNSPLHF
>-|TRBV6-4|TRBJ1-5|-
TGTGCCAGCAGTCGGGGCCCGGGGCAGCCCCAGCATTTT
CASSRGPGQPQHF
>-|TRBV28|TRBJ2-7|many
TGTGCCAGCCGACCCGGGATATTATCCTACGAGCAGTACTTC
CASRPGILSYEQYF
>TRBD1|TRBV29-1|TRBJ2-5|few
TGCAGCGTTGAGCATTTGGACAGGGGACGAGAGACCCAGTACTTC
CSVEHLDRGRETQYF
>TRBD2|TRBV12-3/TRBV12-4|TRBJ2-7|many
TGTGCCAGCAGCCGGACTAGCGGGGGGTCGGGAGTTTCTGACGAGCAGTACTTC
CASSRTSGGSGVSDEQYF
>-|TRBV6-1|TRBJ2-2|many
TGTGCCAGCAGTGACGGGGGCAGCACCGGGGAGCTGTTTTTT
CASSDGGSTGELFF
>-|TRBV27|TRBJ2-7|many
TGTGCCAGCAGTACTCCGGGACAACTAAGCTCCTACGAGCAGTACTTC
CASSTPGQLSSYEQYF
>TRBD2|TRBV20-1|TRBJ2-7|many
TGCAGTGCGAGACTAGCGGGGGTTCCCTACGAGCAGTACTTC
CSARLAGVPYEQYF
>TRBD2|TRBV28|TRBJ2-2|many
TGTGCCAGCAGCCCAGGACTAGCGGGGGGGCTGGACGGGGAGCTGTTTTTT
CASSPGLAGGLDGELFF
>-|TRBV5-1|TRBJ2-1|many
TGCGCCAGCAGCTTAAGACAGGTGGGGACGTACAATGAGCAGTTCTTC
CASSLRQVGTYNEQFF
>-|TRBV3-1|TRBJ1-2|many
TGTGCCAGCAGCCCTCTAGCTCTAGCAGGGGCTGGCTACACCTTC
CASSPLALAGAGYTF
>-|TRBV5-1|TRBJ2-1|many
TGCGCCAGCAGCCAATGGGGGAGCTCCTACAATGAGCAGTTCTTC
CASSQWGSSYNEQFF
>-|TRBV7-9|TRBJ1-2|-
TGTGCCAGCTTAGGGGAGGCAGGGCGCTATGGCTACACCTTC
CASLGEAGRYGYTF
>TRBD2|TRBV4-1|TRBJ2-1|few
TGCGCCAGCAGCGCGCGACTAGCGGGCTCCTACAATGAGCAGTTCTTC
CASSARLAGSYNEQFF
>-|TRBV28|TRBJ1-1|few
TGTGCCAGCAGTTTATTGGGGTCGAACACTGAAGCTTTCTTT
CASSLLGSNTEAFF
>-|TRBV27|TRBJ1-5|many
TGTGCCAGCAGTTTAGTCGGGGCGCGAGGTCAGCCCCAGCATTTT
CASSLVGARGQPQHF
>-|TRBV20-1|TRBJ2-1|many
TGCAGTGCACACCGGGGGACGCACAACAATGAGCAGTTCTTC
CSAHRGTHNNEQFF
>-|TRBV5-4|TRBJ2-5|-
TGTGCCAGCAGCCCGGGACTTCAGGAAGAGACCCAGTACTTC
CASSPGLQEETQYF
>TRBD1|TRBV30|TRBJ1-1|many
TGTGCCTGGAGCGAGGGGGCGGAAGCTTTCTTT
CAWSEGAEAFF
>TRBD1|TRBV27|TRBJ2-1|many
TGTGCCAGCAGGGCCGGGACAGGGCGCAATGAGCAGTTCTTC
CASRAGTGRNEQFF
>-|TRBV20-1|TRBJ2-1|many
TGCAGTGCTAACCAGCGGACCTACAATGAGCAGTTCTTC
CSANQRTYNEQFF
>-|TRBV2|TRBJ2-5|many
TGTGCCAGCACGGCGACTACGGGCGTCGGGACCCAGTACTTC
CASTATTGVGTQYF
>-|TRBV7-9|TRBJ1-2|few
TGTGCCAGCAGTTTAACAGTCTATGGCTACACCTTC
CASSLTVYGYTF
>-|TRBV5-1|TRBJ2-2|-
TGCGCCAGCAGCACCAGCGGGACAGCCGGGAACACCGGGGAGCTGTTTTTT
CASSTSGTAGNTGELFF
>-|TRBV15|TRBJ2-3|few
TGTGCCACCAGCTTATTGGGAACAGTGGTCTCAGATACGCAGTATTTT
CATSLLGTVVSDTQYF
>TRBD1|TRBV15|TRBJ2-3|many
TGTGCCACCAGCAGAGGAACAGGGGTGGGGACAGATACGCAGTATTTT
CATSRGTGVGTDTQYF
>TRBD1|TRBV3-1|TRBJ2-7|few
TGTGCCAGCAGCCCGACCGGGACAGTGACCTACGAGCAGTACTTC
CASSPTGTVTYEQYF
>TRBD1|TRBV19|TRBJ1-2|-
TGTGCCAGTAGTCCGATAGACAGGGGGACTTATGGCTACACCTTC
CASSPIDRGTYGYTF
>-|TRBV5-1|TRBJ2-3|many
TGCGCCAGCAGCCCCCAGGGGGGTGTGGATACGCAGTATTTT
CASSPQGGVDTQYF
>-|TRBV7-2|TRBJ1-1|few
TGTGCCAGCAGCCAACAGGGCTGGACTGAAGCTTTCTTT
CASSQQGWTEAFF